This entry concerns a single T cell receptor (beta chain). This specimen comes from a study of blood T cell repertoires in COVID-19. In the study overall: Sites across the United States, Italy and Spain contributed samples from acute and convalescent COVID-19. From T cells, B-cell-depleted T cells, or PBMCs came the material, which was cDNA or gDNA.

Profiling relied on immunoSEQ multiplex PCR, and the TCRdb table lists in-frame clones only, not all of them. The sample lists 150,000 to 200,000 clones; around 87% were seen once. What was sequenced was peripheral blood. The sequence was collected from a man between 18 and 29 years old with acute or convalescent COVID-19.

The CDR3: CASSLGGGSNYGYTF. DNA of the CDR3: TGTGCCAGCAGCTTAGGCGGGGGTTCTAACTATGGCTACACCTTC. The chain couples TRBV11-2 to TRBJ1-2, with D possibly matching TRBD1 (5 bases). This CDR3 contains 15 residues. V lost 1 base, J lost 0 bases, and 9 bases lay in between. Per the germline V gene, CDR1 is SGHAT and CDR2 is FQNNGV.